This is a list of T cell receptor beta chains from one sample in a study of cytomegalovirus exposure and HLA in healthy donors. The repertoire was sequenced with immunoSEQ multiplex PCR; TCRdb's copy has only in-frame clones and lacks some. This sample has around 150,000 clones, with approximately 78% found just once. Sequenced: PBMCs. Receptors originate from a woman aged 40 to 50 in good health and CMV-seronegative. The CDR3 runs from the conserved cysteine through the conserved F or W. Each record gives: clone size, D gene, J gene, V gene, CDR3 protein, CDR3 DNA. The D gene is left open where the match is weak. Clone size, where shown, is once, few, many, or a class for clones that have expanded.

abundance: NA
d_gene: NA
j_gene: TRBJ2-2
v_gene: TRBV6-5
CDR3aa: CATTRSGELFF
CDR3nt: TGTGCCACTACGAGGTCCGGGGAGCTGTTTTTT

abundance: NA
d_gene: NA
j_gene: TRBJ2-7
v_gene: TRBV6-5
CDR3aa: CASSYAISYEQYF
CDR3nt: TGTGCCAGCAGTTACGCTATTTCCTACGAGCAGTACTTC

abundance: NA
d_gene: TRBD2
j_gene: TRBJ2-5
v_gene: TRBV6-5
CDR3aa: CASSLAGFQETQYF
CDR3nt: TGTGCCAGCAGTTTAGCGGGGTTCCAAGAGACCCAGTACTTC

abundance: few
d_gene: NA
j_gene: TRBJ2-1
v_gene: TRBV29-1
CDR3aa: CSVEVLGSYNEQFF
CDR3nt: TGCAGCGTTGAAGTTCTAGGATCCTACAATGAGCAGTTCTTC

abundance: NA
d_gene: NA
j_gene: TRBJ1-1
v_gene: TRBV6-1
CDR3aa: CASSVLSHAFF
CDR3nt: TGTGCCAGCAGTGTATTAAGCCACGCTTTCTTT

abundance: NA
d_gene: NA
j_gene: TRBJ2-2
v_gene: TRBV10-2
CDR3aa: CASKVPGGTGELFF
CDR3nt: TGCGCCAGCAAAGTTCCCGGGGGCACCGGGGAGCTGTTTTTT

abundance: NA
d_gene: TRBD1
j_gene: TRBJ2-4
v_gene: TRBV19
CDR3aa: CASSARDRGTKNIQYF
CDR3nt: TGTGCCAGTAGCGCCCGGGACAGGGGGACCAAAAACATTCAGTACTTC

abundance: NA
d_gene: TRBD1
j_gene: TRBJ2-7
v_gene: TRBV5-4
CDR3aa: CASTLPGQGAYEQYF
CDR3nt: TGTGCCAGCACTCTACCGGGACAGGGGGCTTACGAGCAGTACTTC

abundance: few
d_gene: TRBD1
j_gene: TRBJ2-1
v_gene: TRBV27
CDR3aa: CASSTIQGNHNEQFF
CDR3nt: TGTGCCAGCAGTACCATACAGGGGAACCACAATGAGCAGTTCTTC

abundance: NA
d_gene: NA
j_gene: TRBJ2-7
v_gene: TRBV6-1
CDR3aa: CASSDGGSYEQYF
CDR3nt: TGTGCCAGCAGTGATGGGGGGTCCTACGAGCAGTACTTC

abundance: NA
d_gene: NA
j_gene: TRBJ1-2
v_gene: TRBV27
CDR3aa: CASSLSQGSHGYTF
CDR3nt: TGTGCCAGCAGTTTATCACAGGGATCGCATGGCTACACCTTC

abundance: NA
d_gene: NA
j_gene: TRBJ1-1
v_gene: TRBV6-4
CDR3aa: CASSAPQGRTEAFF
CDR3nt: TGTGCCAGCAGTGCCCCGCAGGGCAGGACTGAAGCTTTCTTT

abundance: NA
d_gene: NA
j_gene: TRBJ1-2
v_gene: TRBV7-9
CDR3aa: CASSLSSGSGASGYTF
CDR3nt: TGTGCCAGCAGCTTATCTTCTGGGTCAGGGGCCTCTGGCTACACCTTC

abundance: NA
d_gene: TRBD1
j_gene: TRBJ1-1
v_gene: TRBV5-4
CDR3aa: CASRTGHQGEAFF
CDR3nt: TGTGCCAGCAGGACAGGGCACCAGGGTGAAGCTTTCTTT

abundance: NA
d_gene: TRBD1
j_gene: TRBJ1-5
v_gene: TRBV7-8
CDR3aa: CASSYSQGASNQPQHF
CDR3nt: TGTGCCAGCAGCTACTCACAGGGGGCCAGCAATCAGCCCCAGCATTTT

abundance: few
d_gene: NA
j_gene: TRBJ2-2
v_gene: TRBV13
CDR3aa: CASSLEAGANTGELFF
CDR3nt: TGTGCCAGCAGCTTAGAAGCAGGGGCGAACACCGGGGAGCTGTTTTTT

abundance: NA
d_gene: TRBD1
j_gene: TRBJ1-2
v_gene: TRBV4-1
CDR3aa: CASSQTGTLNYGYTF
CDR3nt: TGCGCCAGCAGCCAGACAGGGACCCTTAACTATGGCTACACCTTC

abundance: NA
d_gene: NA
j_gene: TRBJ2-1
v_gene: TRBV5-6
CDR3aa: CASSGAVLRSDEQFF
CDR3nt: TGTGCCAGCAGCGGGGCCGTTCTCAGGTCCGATGAGCAGTTCTTC

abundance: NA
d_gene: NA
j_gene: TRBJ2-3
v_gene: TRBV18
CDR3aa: CASSPTVPGGPTDTQYF
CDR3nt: TGTGCCAGCTCACCAACAGTTCCCGGGGGACCCACCGATACGCAGTATTTT

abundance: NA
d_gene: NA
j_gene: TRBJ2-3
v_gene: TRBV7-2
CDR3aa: CASSLDSPTDTQYF
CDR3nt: TGTGCCAGCAGCTTAGATAGTCCAACAGATACGCAGTATTTT

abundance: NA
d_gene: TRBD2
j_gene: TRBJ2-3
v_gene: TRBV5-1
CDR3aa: CASSFRTSGGVDTQYF
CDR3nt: TGCGCCAGCAGCTTTAGGACTAGCGGGGGTGTGGATACGCAGTATTTT

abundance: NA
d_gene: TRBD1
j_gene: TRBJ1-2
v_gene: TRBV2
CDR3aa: CASSEAGRTGKINDYGYTF
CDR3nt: TGTGCCAGCAGTGAAGCCGGAAGGACAGGGAAAATTAATGACTATGGCTACACCTTC

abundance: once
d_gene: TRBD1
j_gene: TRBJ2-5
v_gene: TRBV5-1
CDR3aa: CASSARDRGETQYF
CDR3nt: TGCGCCAGCAGCGCTCGTGACAGGGGTGAGACCCAGTACTTC

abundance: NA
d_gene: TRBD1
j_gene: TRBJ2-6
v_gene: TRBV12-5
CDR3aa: CASGLADRAGANVLTF
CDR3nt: TGTGCTAGTGGTTTGGCGGACAGGGCTGGGGCCAACGTCCTGACTTTC

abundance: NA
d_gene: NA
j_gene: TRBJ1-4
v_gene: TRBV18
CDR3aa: CASSPVIGQPFNEKLFF
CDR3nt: TGTGCCAGCTCTCCCGTAATAGGACAGCCCTTCAATGAAAAACTGTTTTTT

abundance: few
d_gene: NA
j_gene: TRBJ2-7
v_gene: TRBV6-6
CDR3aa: CASSSSRTGAYEQYF
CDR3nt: TGTGCCAGCAGTTCCTCGCGGACGGGAGCCTACGAGCAGTACTTC

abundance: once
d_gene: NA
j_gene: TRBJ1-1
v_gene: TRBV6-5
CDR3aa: CASTRGGSAEAFF
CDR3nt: TGTGCCAGCACCCGGGGGGGGAGCGCTGAAGCTTTCTTT

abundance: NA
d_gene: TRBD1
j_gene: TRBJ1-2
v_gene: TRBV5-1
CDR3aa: CASSLDRGPVKVGYTF
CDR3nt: TGCGCCAGCAGCTTGGACAGGGGGCCAGTTAAGGTTGGCTACACCTTC

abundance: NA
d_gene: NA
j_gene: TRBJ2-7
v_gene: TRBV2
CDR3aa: CASSEYSEQYF
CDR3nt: TGTGCCAGCAGTGAATATAGCGAGCAGTACTTC

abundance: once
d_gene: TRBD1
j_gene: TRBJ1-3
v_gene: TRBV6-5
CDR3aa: CASMGTGSGNTIYF
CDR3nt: TGTGCCAGCATGGGGACAGGCTCTGGAAACACCATATATTTT

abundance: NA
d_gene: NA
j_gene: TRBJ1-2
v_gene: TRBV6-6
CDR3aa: CASSWDARGGYTF
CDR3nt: TGTGCCAGCAGTTGGGACGCTCGGGGGGGCTACACCTTC

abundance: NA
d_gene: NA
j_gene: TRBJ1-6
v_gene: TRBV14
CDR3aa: CASKDRFNSPLHF
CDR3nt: TGTGCCAGCAAGGACAGATTTAATTCACCCCTCCACTTT

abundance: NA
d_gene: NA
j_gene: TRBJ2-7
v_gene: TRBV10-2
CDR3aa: CASRGSSSYEQYF
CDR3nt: TGCGCCAGCAGGGGGAGCAGCTCCTACGAGCAGTACTTC

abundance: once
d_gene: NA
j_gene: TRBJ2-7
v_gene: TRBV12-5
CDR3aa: CASGLVSRGLVDYEQYF
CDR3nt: TGTGCTAGTGGTTTGGTTTCCAGGGGCCTCGTGGATTACGAGCAGTACTTC

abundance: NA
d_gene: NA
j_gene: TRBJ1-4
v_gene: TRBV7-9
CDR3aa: CASSPQGGEKLFF
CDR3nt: TGTGCCAGCAGCCCACAGGGAGGGGAAAAACTGTTTTTT

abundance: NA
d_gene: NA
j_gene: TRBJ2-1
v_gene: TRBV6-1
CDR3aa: CASSDGGSGYNEQFF
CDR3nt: TGTGCCAGCAGTGATGGAGGGTCGGGCTACAATGAGCAGTTCTTC

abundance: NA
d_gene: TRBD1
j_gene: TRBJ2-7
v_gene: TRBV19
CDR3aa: CASSMVPGQGVNEQYF
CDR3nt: TGTGCCAGTAGTATGGTCCCGGGACAGGGGGTCAACGAGCAGTACTTC

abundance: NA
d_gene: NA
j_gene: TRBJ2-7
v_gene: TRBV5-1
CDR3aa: CASSSLRSVEQYF
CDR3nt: TGCGCCAGCAGTTCGCTACGATCGGTCGAGCAGTACTTC

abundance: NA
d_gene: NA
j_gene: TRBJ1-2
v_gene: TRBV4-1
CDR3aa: CASSPLGVSYGYTF
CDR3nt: TGCGCCAGCAGCCCCCTGGGAGTCTCCTATGGCTACACCTTC

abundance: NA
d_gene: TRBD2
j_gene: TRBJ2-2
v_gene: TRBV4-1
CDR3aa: CANRAGGTGGELFF
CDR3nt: TGCGCCAACCGAGCGGGGGGTACTGGCGGGGAGCTGTTTTTT

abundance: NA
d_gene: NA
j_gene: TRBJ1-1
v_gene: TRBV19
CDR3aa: CASSIWSVTDTEAFF
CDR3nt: TGTGCCAGTAGTATATGGAGCGTCACCGACACTGAAGCTTTCTTT

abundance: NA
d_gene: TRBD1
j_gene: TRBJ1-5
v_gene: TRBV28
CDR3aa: CASSLISGQGAGSQPQHF
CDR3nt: TGTGCCAGCAGTTTGATTTCTGGACAGGGGGCCGGGAGCCAGCCCCAGCATTTT

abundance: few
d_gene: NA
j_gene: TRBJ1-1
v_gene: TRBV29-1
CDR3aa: CSVVYTGRGLAFF
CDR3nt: TGCAGCGTTGTTTACACAGGGCGAGGGTTGGCTTTCTTT

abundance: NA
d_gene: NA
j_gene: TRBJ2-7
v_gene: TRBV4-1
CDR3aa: CASSHARSLSYEQYF
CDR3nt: TGCGCCAGCAGCCACGCCCGGAGCCTCTCCTACGAGCAGTACTTC

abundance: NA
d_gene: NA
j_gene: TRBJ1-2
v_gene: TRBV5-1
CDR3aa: CASSLALDRFFGYTF
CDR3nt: TGCGCCAGCAGCTTGGCCCTGGACAGATTCTTTGGCTACACCTTC